This T cell receptor (beta chain) was profiled in a study of T cell changes during pregnancy in multiple sclerosis. This CDR3 has 13 amino acids. Trimming removed 0 bases from V and 10 bases from J, with 9 bases in between. The germline gives CDR1 SGHTA, CDR2 FQGNSA. Assay used: immunoSEQ multiplex PCR; TCRdb lists only in-frame clones, some missing. The sample has fewer than 65,000 clones, 94% seen once; the top ten hold around 0.31%. This receptor was taken from a female donor with multiple sclerosis, enrolled in a pregnancy study. The source was CD4+ T cells from peripheral blood mononuclear cells, collected in the third trimester of pregnancy. The chain couples TRBV7-2 to TRBJ1-4; possible D gene TRBD1, 5 bases. The CDR3 DNA follows: TGTGCCAGCAGCTTAGCCCAGGGTGGAAAACTGTTTTTT. It translates to CASSLAQGGKLFF.